The clone carrying this TCR beta chain was counted a few times. Its antigen is not known. The V gene's germline CDR1 is MDHEN and CDR2 SYDVKM. Deletions cut 6 bases from V and 0 bases from J, with 9 bases between. There are 14 residues in the CDR3. Those with alopecia areata gave lesional scalp punch biopsies and peripheral blood. RNA extraction was followed by reverse transcription into cDNA, which acted as the sequencing template. Profiling relied on immunoSEQ multiplex PCR, and the TCRdb table lists in-frame clones only, not all of them. The table records roughly 32,000 clones, 62% of them present only once. The data stem from a study of CD8+ T cells in alopecia areata. Findings and caveats of the study: Normal skin contains resident alphabeta T cells, and these are also sequenced in scalp samples. Relative to normal scalp, lesional scalp, especially alopecia totalis/universalis, showed higher clonality.

The specimen was NKG2D-high CD8+ T cells sorted from blood. This receptor was taken from a human donor with alopecia areata. The chain recombines TRBV28 with TRBJ2-1, with D uncertain. DNA of the CDR3: TGTGCCAGCAGGATCGGAAGCTCCTACAATGAGCAGTTCTTC. This sequence encodes CASRIGSSYNEQFF.